This T cell receptor beta chain emerged from a study of T cells in tuberculosis. V trimming: 2 bases; J trimming: 1 base; junction bases outside the gene matches: 2. Germline V gives CDR1 SGHNT, CDR2 YENEEA. The CDR3 totals 17 residues. Only in-frame clones appear in the TCRdb table, and some are missing; sequencing was by immunoSEQ multiplex PCR. The sample has 50,000 or so clones, around 90% seen once. In its sample, this clone was seen once. Cells were sorted from thawed PBMC rested overnight and stained with GMM-loaded CD1B tetramer, viability dye and anti-CD3. The CD1B tetramers carried C32 glucose monomycolate purified from Rhodococcus equi. PBMC for tetramer sorting were first depleted of CD14-expressing monocytes.

V usage is TRBV11-3 and J usage is TRBJ2-2; 12 nucleotides line up with TRBD2. The sequence came from an adult woman with latent tuberculosis. The sample was CD1b-GMM tetramer-negative cells sorted from PBMCs. CDR3 residues: CASSLWGLAGNTGELFF. CDR3 DNA: TGTGCCAGCAGCTTATGGGGACTAGCGGGGAACACCGGGGAGCTGTTTTTT.